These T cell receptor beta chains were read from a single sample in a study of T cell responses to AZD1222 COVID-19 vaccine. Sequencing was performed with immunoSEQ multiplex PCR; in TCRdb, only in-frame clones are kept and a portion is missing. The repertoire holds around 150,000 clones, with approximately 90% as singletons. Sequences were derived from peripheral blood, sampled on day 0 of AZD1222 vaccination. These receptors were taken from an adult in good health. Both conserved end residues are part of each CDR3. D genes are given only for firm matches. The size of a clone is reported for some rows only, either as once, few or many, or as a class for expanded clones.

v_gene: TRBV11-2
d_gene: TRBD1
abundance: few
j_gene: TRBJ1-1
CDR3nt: TGTGCCAGCAGCTTGAGGGGGGACAGGAGTAAAGCTTTCTTT
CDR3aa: CASSLRGDRSKAFF

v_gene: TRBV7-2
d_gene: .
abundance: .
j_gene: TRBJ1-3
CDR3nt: TGTGCCAGCAGCTTAGGGCAGGGAAGGATCACCATATATTTT
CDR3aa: CASSLGQGRITIYF

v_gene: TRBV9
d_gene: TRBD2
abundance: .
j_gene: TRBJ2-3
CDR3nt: TGTGCCAGCAGCCCCGTGACTAGCGGGGGCACAGATACGCAGTATTTT
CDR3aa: CASSPVTSGGTDTQYF

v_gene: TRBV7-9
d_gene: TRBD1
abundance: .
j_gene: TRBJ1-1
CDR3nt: TGTGCCAGCAGCTTAGGACGGGGGACAGCTCTGAAGACTGAAGCTTTCTTT
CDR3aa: CASSLGRGTALKTEAFF

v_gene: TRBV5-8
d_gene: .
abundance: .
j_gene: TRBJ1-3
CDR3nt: TGTGCCAGCAGCTGGGACGGAACCTCTGGAAACACCATATATTTT
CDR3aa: CASSWDGTSGNTIYF

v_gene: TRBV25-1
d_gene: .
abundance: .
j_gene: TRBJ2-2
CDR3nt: TGTGCCAGCAGTGAATGGGGGTCCTTCGGGGCCGGGGAGCTGTTTTTT
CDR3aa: CASSEWGSFGAGELFF

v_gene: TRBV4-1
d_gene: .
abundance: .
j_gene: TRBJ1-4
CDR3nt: TGCGCCAGCAGCCCAGTAATAACCTCCAGGGGTATGGGTGAAAAACTGTTTTTT
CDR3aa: CASSPVITSRGMGEKLFF

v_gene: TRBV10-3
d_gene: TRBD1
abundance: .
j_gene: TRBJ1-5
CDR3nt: TGTGCCATCAGTGAGTCGACAGGGATGAGGAGCAATCAGCCCCAGCATTTT
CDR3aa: CAISESTGMRSNQPQHF

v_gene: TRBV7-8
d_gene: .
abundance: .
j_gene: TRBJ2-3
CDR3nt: TGTGCCAGCAGCGCCGTTAGAGGTCCGTCTCCAGATACGCAGTATTTT
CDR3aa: CASSAVRGPSPDTQYF

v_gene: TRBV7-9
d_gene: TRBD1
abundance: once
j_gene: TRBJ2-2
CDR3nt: TGTGCCAGCAGTCTCGGGACAGGGTTGAACCGGGAGCTGTTTTTT
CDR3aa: CASSLGTGLNRELFF

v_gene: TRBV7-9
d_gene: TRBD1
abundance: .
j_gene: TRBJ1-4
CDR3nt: TGTGCCAGCAGCTTCGAGGGACAGCTGGGTGAAAAACTGTTTTTT
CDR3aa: CASSFEGQLGEKLFF

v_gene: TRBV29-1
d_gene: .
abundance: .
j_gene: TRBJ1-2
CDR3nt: TGCAGCGTGGAAGGACGCGGCTCTAACTATGGCTACACCTTC
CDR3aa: CSVEGRGSNYGYTF

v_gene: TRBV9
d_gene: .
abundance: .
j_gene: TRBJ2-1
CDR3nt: TGTGCCAGCAGCGTAGGGGAGCCCCCCCCGGTGAATGAGCAGTTCTTC
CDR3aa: CASSVGEPPPVNEQFF

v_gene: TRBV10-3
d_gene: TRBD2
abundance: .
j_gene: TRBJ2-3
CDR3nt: TGTGCCATCAGTGAGAGGCTAGCGGGGGGGCCCACAGATACGCAGTATTTT
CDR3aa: CAISERLAGGPTDTQYF

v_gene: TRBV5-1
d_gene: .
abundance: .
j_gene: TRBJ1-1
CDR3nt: TGCGCCAGCAGCTTGAATTGGGCGGTAGCTTTCTTT
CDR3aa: CASSLNWAVAFF

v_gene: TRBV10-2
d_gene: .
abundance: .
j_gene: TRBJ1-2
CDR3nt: TGCGCCAGCAGTGATGGAGCCGGTGGATATGGCTACACCTTC
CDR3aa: CASSDGAGGYGYTF

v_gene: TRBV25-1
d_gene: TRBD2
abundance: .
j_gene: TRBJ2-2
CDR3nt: TGTGCCAGCAGTAGCTTCGGGACTAGCGGGGACACCGGGGAGCTGTTTTTT
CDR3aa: CASSSFGTSGDTGELFF

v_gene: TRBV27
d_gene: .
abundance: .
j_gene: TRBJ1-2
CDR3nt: TGTGCCAGCAGTGGGGGCCCCTATGGCTACACCTTC
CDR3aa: CASSGGPYGYTF

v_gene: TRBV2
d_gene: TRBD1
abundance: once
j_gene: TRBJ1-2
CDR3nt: TGTGCCAGCAGTGAAGCGCTGAGGACAGGTGGCTACACCTTC
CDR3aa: CASSEALRTGGYTF

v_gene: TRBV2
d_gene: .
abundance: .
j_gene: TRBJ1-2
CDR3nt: TGTGCCAGCAGGACGGACGACTATGGCTACACCTTC
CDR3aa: CASRTDDYGYTF